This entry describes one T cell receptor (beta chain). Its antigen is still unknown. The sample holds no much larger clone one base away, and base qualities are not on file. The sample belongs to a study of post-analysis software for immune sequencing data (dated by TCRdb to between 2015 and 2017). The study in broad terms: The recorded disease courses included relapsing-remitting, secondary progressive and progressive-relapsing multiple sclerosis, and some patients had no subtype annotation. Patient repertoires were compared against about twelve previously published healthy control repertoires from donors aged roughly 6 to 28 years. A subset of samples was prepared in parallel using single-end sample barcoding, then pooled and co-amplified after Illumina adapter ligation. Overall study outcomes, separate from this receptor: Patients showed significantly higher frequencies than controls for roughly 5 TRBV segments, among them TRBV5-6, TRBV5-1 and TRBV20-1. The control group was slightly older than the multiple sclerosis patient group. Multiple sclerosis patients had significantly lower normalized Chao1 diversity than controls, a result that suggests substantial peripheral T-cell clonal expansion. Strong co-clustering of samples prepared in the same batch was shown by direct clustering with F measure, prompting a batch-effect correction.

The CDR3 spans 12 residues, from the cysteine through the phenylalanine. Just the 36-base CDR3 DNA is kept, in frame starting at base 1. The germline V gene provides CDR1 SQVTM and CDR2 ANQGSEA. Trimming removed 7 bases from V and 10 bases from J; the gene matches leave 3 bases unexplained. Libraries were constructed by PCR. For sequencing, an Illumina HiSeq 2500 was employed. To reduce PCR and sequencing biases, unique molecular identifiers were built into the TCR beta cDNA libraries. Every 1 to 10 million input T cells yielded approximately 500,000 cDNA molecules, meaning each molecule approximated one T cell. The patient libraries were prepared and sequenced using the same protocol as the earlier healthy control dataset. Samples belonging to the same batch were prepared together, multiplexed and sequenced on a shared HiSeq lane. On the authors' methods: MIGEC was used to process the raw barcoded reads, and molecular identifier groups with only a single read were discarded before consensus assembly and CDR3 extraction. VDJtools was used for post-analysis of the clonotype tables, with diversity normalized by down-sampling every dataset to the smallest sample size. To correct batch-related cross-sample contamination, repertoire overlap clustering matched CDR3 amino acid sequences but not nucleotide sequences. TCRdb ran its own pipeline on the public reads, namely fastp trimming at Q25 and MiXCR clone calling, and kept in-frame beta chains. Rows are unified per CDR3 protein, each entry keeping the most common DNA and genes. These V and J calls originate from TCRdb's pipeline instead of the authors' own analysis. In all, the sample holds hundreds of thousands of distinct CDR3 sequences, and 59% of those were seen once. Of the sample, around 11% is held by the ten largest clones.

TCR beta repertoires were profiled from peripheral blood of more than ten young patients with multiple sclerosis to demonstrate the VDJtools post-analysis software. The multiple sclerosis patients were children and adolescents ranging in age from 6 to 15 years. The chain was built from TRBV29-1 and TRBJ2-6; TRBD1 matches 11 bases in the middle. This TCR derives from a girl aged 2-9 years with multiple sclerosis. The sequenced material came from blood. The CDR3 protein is CSGGTGGNVLTF. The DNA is TGCAGCGGGGGGACAGGGGGTAACGTCCTGACTTTC.